The subject of this entry is one T cell receptor beta chain. The germline V gene has CDR1 ENHRY and CDR2 SYGVKD. Trimming at V came to 11 bases and at J to 8 bases, leaving 13 bases not matched to a gene. The CDR3 has 13 amino acids. These data come from a study of OX40 agonist ivuxolimab in advanced cancers. Study at large: Partial response was recorded in three patients: one hepatocellular carcinoma and two cutaneous melanoma cases.

Measured with immunoSEQ multiplex PCR; TCRdb has only the in-frame clones, and not every one. The sample has 28,000 or so clones, around nine tenths seen once. J is TRBJ1-2 and V is TRBV10-3; 8 bases are a match to TRBD1. Sequences were derived from CD4+ or CD8+ T cells sorted from blood, sampled in a trial of the OX40 agonist ivuxolimab. The source of this sequence is an adult with an advanced solid tumor such as melanoma, head and neck, liver or kidney cancer. CDR3 loop: CAAQGARVEGYTF. Here the CDR3 DNA reads TGTGCCGCCCAGGGGGCGCGAGTAGAGGGCTACACCTTC.